These 24 T cell receptor beta chains originate from one sample sequenced in a study of shared clonotypes between healthy human individuals. The assay was immunoSEQ multiplex PCR, and TCRdb's table has in-frame clones only and misses some. The sample has about 1 million clones, approximately 68% seen once. The sequenced material came from memory CD4+ T cells sorted from blood. Subset meaning: CD45RA-negative fraction. The receptors stem from a man in his late teens or twenties in good health.

The chain recombines TRBV6-1 with TRBJ1-6; D may be TRBD1 (5 bases). Trimming took off 5 bases at V and 14 bases at J, with 10 bases between the two ends. The CDR3 loop spans 11 amino acids. Germline V gives CDR1 MNHNS, CDR2 SASEGT. The CDR3 here is CASSSGGSLHF. As DNA, the CDR3 is TGTGCCAGCAGTTCGGGGGGGTCCCTCCACTTT.

The V call is TRBV5-1, the J call TRBJ2-1, with 7 bases lining up with TRBD1. Germline CDR1 SGHRS, CDR2 YFSETQ. This CDR3 comprises 14 residues. The V and J ends lost 0 bases and 9 bases, in that order; junction bases with no gene match: 6. The CDR3 sequence: CASSLDRGRGEQFF. The CDR3 coding sequence is TGCGCCAGCAGCTTGGACAGGGGAAGGGGTGAGCAGTTCTTC.

As to this clone: The same CDR3 is also encoded by other DNA sequences in this sample. The CDR3 spells CASSTSSYNSPLHF. The CDR3 DNA reads as TGTGCCAGCAGTACGAGCTCCTATAATTCACCCCTCCACTTT. The chain carries TRBV27 and TRBJ1-6; D is unresolved. Germline lookup yields CDR1 MNHEY and CDR2 SMNVEV (reference sequence). Trimming removed 5 bases at V and 0 bases at J, with 5 bases between. CDR3 length: 14 residues.

The J gene is TRBJ2-1, the V gene TRBV6-1; 9 nucleotides match TRBD1. The CDR3 has 15 residues. Losses at the gene ends were 5 bases for V and 4 bases for J; bases not matched to a gene: 6. CDR1 MNHNS and CDR2 SASEGT come from the germline V gene. CDR3 coding DNA: TGTGCCAGCAGTCATGCCGGGACAGGGTACAATGAGCAGTTCTTC. Translating gives CASSHAGTGYNEQFF.

J is TRBJ2-3 and V is TRBV7-2, with TRBD2 identical over 9 bases. V gave up 3 bases and J gave up 4 bases; unmatched junction bases: 8. There are 16 residues in the CDR3. Germline assignment: CDR1 SGHTA and CDR2 FQGNSA. The CDR3 loop reads CASSFSGSGRADTQYF. The CDR3 nucleotides are TGTGCCAGCAGCTTTAGCGGGAGTGGGAGGGCAGATACGCAGTATTTT.

V usage is TRBV5-6 and J usage is TRBJ1-3; D ambiguous. V dropped 6 bases and J dropped 0 bases, with 10 bases sitting between them. The germline V gene has CDR1 SGHDT and CDR2 YYEEEE. There are 14 residues in the CDR3. CDR3 region: CASKPRGSGNTIYF. CDR3 DNA: TGTGCCAGCAAACCCAGAGGCTCTGGAAACACCATATATTTT.

This clone was recorded once. V gene TRBV7-9 combines with J gene TRBJ2-1; D is tentatively TRBD1 or TRBD2 (5 bases each). The CDR3 totals 16 residues. Germline V gene sequence: CDR1 SEHNR, CDR2 FQNEAQ (reference sequence). V lost 2 bases and J lost 12, with 23 bases in between. The DNA of the CDR3 is TGTGCCAGCAGCTTACCCAAAGGGGTTCCCGGTCGGGGGCAGTTCTTC. It is translated as CASSLPKGVPGRGQFF.

The V call is TRBV19, the J call TRBJ1-2; possibly TRBD1 for D (5 bases). The CDR3 loop spans 15 amino acids. Trimming pared 4 bases from V and 1 base from J, leaving 13 bases between. Germline V gene data show CDR1 as LNHDA and CDR2 as SQIVND (reference sequence). CDR3 protein: CASSKTGTYNYGYTF. DNA for the CDR3: TGTGCCAGTAGTAAAACCGGGACGTATAACTATGGCTACACCTTC. Combining the CDR3 with reference TRBV19 and TRBJ1-2 gives the whole variable domain DGGITQSPKYLFRKEGQNVTLSCEQNLNHDAMYWYRQDPGQGLRLIYYSQIVNDFQKGDIAEGYSVSREKKESFPLTVTSAQKNPTAFYLCASSKTGTYNYGYTFGSGTRLTVV.

This chain connects TRBV5-8 to TRBJ1-4; TRBD1 is a possible D gene (5 bases). Trimming cost V 3 bases and J 8 bases, with 5 bases left between them. Germline assignment: CDR1 SGHTS and CDR2 YDEGEE. The CDR3 consists of 11 residues. CDR3 bases: TGTGCCAGCAGCTGGGGGGAAAAACTGTTTTTT. Protein: CASSWGEKLFF.

The chain carries TRBV30 and TRBJ1-2; perhaps TRBD1 as D (5 bases). Trimming took off 1 base at V and 2 bases at J, with 8 bases between the two ends. The CDR3 is 13 residues long. The germline CDR1 and CDR2 sequences are GTSNPN and SVGIG (reference sequence). In nucleotides, the CDR3 is TGTGCCTGGAGTGGGGGGGGAAACTATGGCTACACCTTC. Protein product: CAWSGGGNYGYTF. The full variable domain, rest sourced from reference TRBV30 and TRBJ1-2, is SQTIHQWPATLVQPVGSPLSLECTVEGTSNPNLYWYRQAAGRGLQLLFYSVGIGQISSEVPQNLSASRPQDRQFILSSKKLLLSDSGFYLCAWSGGGNYGYTFGSGTRLTVV.

This chain uses TRBV19 with TRBJ2-2; D not resolved. Germline CDR1 reads LNHDA; CDR2 reads SQIVND (reference sequence). The V end lost 4 bases, the J end lost 7 bases, and 7 bases lay between the germline ends. The CDR3 runs to 12 residues. CDR3 DNA: TGTGCCAGTAGTACCCTCGTCGGGGAGCTGTTTTTT. Amino acids: CASSTLVGELFF.

This clone occurred many times. V usage is TRBV7-2 and J usage is TRBJ2-7; weak D call: TRBD1 (8 bases). This CDR3 has 15 amino acids. Germline CDR1 reads SGHTA; CDR2 reads FQGNSA. V was trimmed by 5 bases and J by 2 bases, leaving 16 bases between them. The CDR3 DNA reads TGTGCCAGCAGCCTCACAGGGGGAGGGCCCTACGAGCAGTACTTC. Amino acid sequence: CASSLTGGGPYEQYF.

With regard to this clone: Within the sample, other DNA sequences also encode this same CDR3. CDR3: CASSLYSGNTIYF. CDR3 bases: TGTGCCAGCAGCTTGTACTCTGGAAACACCATATATTTT. J is TRBJ1-3 and V is TRBV5-4, with unresolved D. Trimming removed 1 base from V and 0 bases from J, with 2 bases in between. The CDR3 sequence is 13 residues long. CDR1 is SGHNT and CDR2 is YYREEE in the germline V gene (reference sequence).

Concerning this clone itself: Other DNA sequences from this sample encode an identical CDR3 as well. The V call is TRBV5-1, the J call TRBJ1-1; possible D gene TRBD1, 6 bases. Trimming took 2 bases from V and 0 from J, leaving 8 bases between them. Germline V gene data show CDR1 as SGHRS and CDR2 as YFSETQ. The CDR3 covers 14 residues. The CDR3 sequence: CASSFGQMNTEAFF. The CDR3 DNA follows: TGCGCCAGCAGCTTCGGACAGATGAACACTGAAGCTTTCTTT. Full variable domain (rest looked up from reference TRBV5-1 and TRBJ1-1): KAGVTQTPRYLIKTRGQQVTLSCSPISGHRSVSWYQQTPGQGLQFLFEYFSETQRNKGNFPGRFSGRQFSNSRSEMNVSTLELGDSALYLCASSFGQMNTEAFFGQGTRLTVV.

V gene TRBV7-8 combines with J gene TRBJ1-3, with unresolved D. The CDR3 extends over 18 amino acids. Germline V lookup: CDR1 SGHVS, CDR2 FQNEAQ. With 2 bases removed from V and 0 bases from J, the gap between germline ends came to 17 bases. This chain's CDR3 is CASSLTSLEWSSGNTIYF. The CDR3 DNA is TGTGCCAGCAGCTTAACGTCGCTAGAGTGGAGCTCTGGAAACACCATATATTTT.

In this sample, this clone turned up many times. The chain links TRBV13 to TRBJ2-5; 15 bases align to TRBD2. Trimming took 5 bases from V and 5 from J; bases not matched to a gene: 6. The CDR3 is 16 amino acids. Germline V CDR1 and CDR2: PRHDT, FYEKMQ (reference sequence). The CDR3 DNA reads TGTGCCAGCAGCCACGGACTAGCGGGGGGGCTGGAGACCCAGTACTTC. Translation gives CASSHGLAGGLETQYF.

The chain has TRBV5-6 and TRBJ2-2; D perhaps matches TRBD1 (6 bases). From germline, CDR1 is SGHDT and CDR2 YYEEEE. The CDR3 has 15 amino acids. V was cut by 3 bases and J by 6 bases, with 15 bases left in between. CDR3 in amino acids: CASSYDRLVAGELFF. CDR3 coding DNA: TGTGCCAGCAGCTACGACAGGCTAGTAGCCGGGGAGCTGTTTTTT.

The V call is TRBV7-9, the J call TRBJ2-5; 10 bases are shared with TRBD2. Germline CDR1 SEHNR, CDR2 FQNEAQ (reference sequence). J was trimmed by 4 bases and V by 5 bases; bases with no gene match: 16. CDR3 size: 18 residues. CDR3 residues: CASSPGLAAGKGAETQYF. In nucleotides, the CDR3 is TGTGCCAGCAGCCCAGGACTAGCGGCTGGGAAGGGGGCAGAGACCCAGTACTTC.

This clone was detected a few times. The chain carries TRBV6-1 and TRBJ1-2; no definite D call. This CDR3 contains 15 residues. Trimming removed 4 bases at V and 5 bases at J, with 17 bases between. CDR1 and CDR2 (germline): MNHNS, SASEGT. CDR3 coding DNA: TGTGCCAGCAGTGTCCAGGATTCCTTAACTTATGGCTACACCTTC. Protein product: CASSVQDSLTYGYTF.

The chain combines TRBV6-6 with TRBJ2-4; D unclear. V dropped 7 bases and J dropped 10 bases, with 11 bases sitting between them. Germline V gene lookup returns CDR1 MNHNY and CDR2 SVGAGI (reference sequence). This CDR3 spans 11 amino acids. CDR3 in DNA: TGTGCCAGCACACAGTCGATTATTCAGTACTTC. It yields the protein CASTQSIIQYF.

J is TRBJ2-3 and V is TRBV5-1, with 7 bases aligning to TRBD2. The CDR3 spans 13 residues. The ends lost 4 bases at V and 3 bases at J; junction bases unmatched: 2. CDR1 and CDR2 (germline): SGHRS, YFSETQ. In nucleotides, the CDR3 is TGCGCCAGCAGCAGGGAGGGGACAGATACGCAGTATTTT. It encodes CASSREGTDTQYF.

The V gene is TRBV10-3, the J gene TRBJ2-1; TRBD1 matches 8 bases. Germline V gene sequence: CDR1 ENHRY, CDR2 SYGVKD. Germline trimming cut 6 bases from V and 3 bases from J; bases unmatched to any gene: 4. This CDR3 has 14 residues. The CDR3 DNA follows: TGTGCCATCAGCGGACAGGGTATCTACAATGAGCAGTTCTTC. Protein sequence: CAISGQGIYNEQFF.

The J gene is TRBJ2-7, the V gene TRBV4-3; no firm D call. The CDR3 contains 15 residues. The germline gives CDR1 LGHNA, CDR2 YSLEER. V was trimmed by 1 base and J by 2 bases, leaving 12 bases between them. CDR3 amino acids: CASSQGVAGTYEQYF. CDR3 DNA sequence: TGCGCCAGCAGCCAAGGAGTAGCTGGAACCTACGAGCAGTACTTC.

The chain uses TRBV5-5 and TRBJ1-1, with D unresolved. This CDR3 has 16 residues. The germline gives CDR1 SGHKS, CDR2 YYEKEE (reference sequence). V lost 3 bases and J lost 0, with 15 bases in between. CDR3 nucleotides: TGTGCCAGCAGCTCCCTAGGCGACAAGATGAACACTGAAGCTTTCTTT. The encoded protein is CASSSLGDKMNTEAFF.